Presented here are 15 T cell receptor beta chains from one specimen sequenced in a study of cytomegalovirus exposure and HLA in healthy donors. Primers for the PCR totalled 60 Vbeta and 13 Jbeta. The data were produced by immunoSEQ multiplex PCR, yet TCRdb's version contains in-frame clones alone and is incomplete. The sample lists 180,000 or so clones, around 74% seen once, with roughly 3% in the top ten. The sample taken for sequencing was PBMCs. Receptors originate from a male donor in good health and CMV-seronegative.

This clone was counted between two and nine times. The rearrangement uses TRBV11-2 and TRBJ2-3; D is undetermined. Germline lookup yields CDR1 SGHAT and CDR2 FQNNGV. CDR3 length equals 14 residues. Trimming pared 1 base from V and 5 bases from J, leaving 10 bases between. The CDR3 is CASSLGTFGDTQYF. The CDR3 DNA sequence: TGTGCCAGCAGCTTAGGCACCTTCGGAGATACGCAGTATTTT.

This clone has a handful of counts. The chain has TRBV4-2 and TRBJ1-4, with D hard to call. The germline V gene encodes CDR1 LGHNA and CDR2 YNFKEQ. The germline V and J ends were trimmed by 0 bases and 2 bases, with 7 bases remaining between them. The CDR3 covers 15 residues. CDR3 bases: TGTGCCAGCAGCCAAGAATGGGCGACTAATGAAAAACTGTTTTTT. Translated: CASSQEWATNEKLFF.

The V and J genes are TRBV7-2 and TRBJ1-6; D is possibly TRBD1 (5 bases). Germline assignment: CDR1 SGHTA and CDR2 FQGNSA. This CDR3 has 17 residues. Trimming removed 4 bases from V and 2 bases from J, with 15 bases in between. The CDR3 DNA reads as TGTGCCAGCAGCTCTGGCCCGGGGGGACCCTATAATTCACCCCTCCACTTT. It encodes CASSSGPGGPYNSPLHF.

V and J are TRBV7-2 and TRBJ2-5; 8 bases line up with TRBD2. The V segment lost 7 bases and the J segment 9 bases; nucleotides outside the gene matches: 4. The germline CDR1 and CDR2 sequences are SGHTA and FQGNSA. The CDR3 loop spans 11 amino acids. The CDR3 DNA reads TGTGCCAGCACCCCGGGGGGGGCCCAGTACTTC. Translated, it gives CASTPGGAQYF.

This clone came up a few times. This rearrangement joins TRBV18 to TRBJ2-2, with a possible D match to TRBD1 (6 bases). The CDR3 contains 14 residues. Germline assignment: CDR1 KGHSH and CDR2 LQKENI. Trimming took 3 bases from V and 5 from J, leaving 10 bases between them. The CDR3 reads CASSPTGLTGELFF. CDR3 DNA: TGTGCCAGCTCACCGACAGGCCTTACCGGGGAGCTGTTTTTT.

This chain uses TRBV6-6 with TRBJ1-1; D is perhaps TRBD1 (6 bases). CDR3 size: 15 residues. V was shortened by 6 bases and J by 5 bases, with 19 bases between the two germline ends. Per the germline V gene, CDR1 is MNHNY and CDR2 is SVGAGI (reference sequence). The CDR3 bases are TGTGCCAGCAGGTCCCACCCGGGTCAGGGGACTGAAGCTTTCTTT. Translation gives CASRSHPGQGTEAFF.

The chain employs TRBV18 and TRBJ1-1, with 8 positions matching TRBD1. Germline V gives CDR1 KGHSH, CDR2 LQKENI. This CDR3 is built from 13 residues. V lost 5 bases and J lost 7; bases outside the gene matches: 6. This CDR3 is CASSAGQELEAFF. CDR3 coding DNA: TGTGCCAGCTCAGCGGGACAGGAGCTTGAAGCTTTCTTT.

The chain joins TRBV30 to TRBJ2-2; TRBD1 aligns across 7 bases. The CDR3 is made up of 14 amino acids. CDR1 and CDR2 (germline): GTSNPN, SVGIG (reference sequence). Trimming at V came to 5 bases and at J to 5 bases, leaving 8 bases not matched to a gene. CDR3 sequence reads: CAWGRQGRTGELFF. The CDR3 nucleotides are TGTGCCTGGGGCCGACAGGGTAGGACCGGGGAGCTGTTTTTT.

V usage is TRBV18 and J usage is TRBJ1-1; D is undetermined. Deletions cut 0 bases from V and 1 base from J, with 9 bases between. The CDR3 sequence is 15 residues long. In germline, CDR1 is KGHSH, CDR2 LQKENI. CDR3 loop: CASSPPSRQNTEAFF. The DNA for the CDR3 is TGTGCCAGCTCACCACCGTCAAGACAGAACACTGAAGCTTTCTTT.

The chain employs TRBV28 and TRBJ1-5; TRBD1 aligns across 10 bases. Germline lookup yields CDR1 MDHEN and CDR2 SYDVKM. This CDR3 comprises 14 residues. J was trimmed by 7 bases and V by 6 bases; bases with no gene match: 6. CDR3 DNA: TGTGCCAGCAGGCCGACAGGGGGCTGGCAGCCCCAGCATTTT. Amino acid sequence: CASRPTGGWQPQHF. The variable domain in full, with the rest retrieved from reference TRBV28 and TRBJ1-5, is DVKVTQSSRYLVKRTGEKVFLECVQDMDHENMFWYRQDPGLGLRLIYFSYDVKMKEKGDIPEGYSVSREKKERFSLILESASTNQTSMYLCASRPTGGWQPQHFGDGTRLSIL.

The V call is TRBV9, the J call TRBJ2-1, with 10 bases that match TRBD1. This CDR3 contains 15 residues. Germline CDR1 and CDR2: SGDLS and YYNGEE. Trimming removed 3 bases from V and 5 bases from J; junction bases left unmatched: 5. CDR3 sequence: CASSETGGTHNEQFF. The CDR3 DNA reads TGTGCCAGCAGCGAGACAGGGGGCACCCACAATGAGCAGTTCTTC.

The rearrangement uses TRBV6-1 and TRBJ2-7, with D possibly matching TRBD1 (5 bases). Germline V lookup: CDR1 MNHNS, CDR2 SASEGT. V lost 6 bases to trimming and J lost 3 bases, with 12 bases between them. This CDR3 spans 13 amino acids. The CDR3 protein is CASRDRQFYEQYF. CDR3 bases: TGTGCCAGCAGGGATAGACAGTTCTACGAGCAGTACTTC.

This clone was counted only a few times. Here the CDR3 reads CASSSAGTGDQPQHF. CDR3 nucleotide sequence: TGTGCCAGCAGTTCCGCCGGGACAGGGGATCAGCCCCAGCATTTT. The V gene is TRBV28, the J gene TRBJ1-5; 10 bases align to TRBD1. The germline CDR1 and CDR2 sequences are MDHEN and SYDVKM. The CDR3 runs to 15 residues. V lost 4 bases, J lost 5 bases, and 5 bases stayed unmatched. The variable domain in full, with the rest retrieved from reference TRBV28 and TRBJ1-5, is DVKVTQSSRYLVKRTGEKVFLECVQDMDHENMFWYRQDPGLGLRLIYFSYDVKMKEKGDIPEGYSVSREKKERFSLILESASTNQTSMYLCASSSAGTGDQPQHFGDGTRLSIL.

The genes are TRBV5-1 and TRBJ2-1; TRBD2 is a possible D gene (5 bases). CDR1 and CDR2 (germline): SGHRS, YFSETQ. This CDR3 spans 17 amino acids. Trimming cost V 5 bases and J 10 bases, with 28 bases left between them. CDR3 loop: CASRPAGGGRAASEQFF. In DNA form, the CDR3 reads TGCGCCAGCAGGCCTGCGGGTGGAGGTCGGGCCGCCTCAGAGCAGTTCTTC.

Comments on this clone: Sequence at one end of the junction differs from germline and may be a read error. The rearrangement links TRBV2 to TRBJ1-2; perhaps TRBD1 as D (5 bases). This CDR3 region has 11 residues. CDR1 and CDR2 from the germline V gene are SNHLY and FYNNEI. The CDR3 here is CASSGRQSSLF. Written as DNA, the CDR3 is TGTGCCAGCAGTGGAAGACAGAGCTCTCTCTTC. Combining the CDR3 with reference TRBV2 and TRBJ1-2 gives the whole variable domain EPEVTQTPSHQVTQMGQEVILRCVPISNHLYFYWYRQILGQKVEFLVSFYNNEISEKSEIFDDQFSVERPDGSNFTLKIRSTKLEDSAMYFCASSGRQSSLFGSGTRLTVV.